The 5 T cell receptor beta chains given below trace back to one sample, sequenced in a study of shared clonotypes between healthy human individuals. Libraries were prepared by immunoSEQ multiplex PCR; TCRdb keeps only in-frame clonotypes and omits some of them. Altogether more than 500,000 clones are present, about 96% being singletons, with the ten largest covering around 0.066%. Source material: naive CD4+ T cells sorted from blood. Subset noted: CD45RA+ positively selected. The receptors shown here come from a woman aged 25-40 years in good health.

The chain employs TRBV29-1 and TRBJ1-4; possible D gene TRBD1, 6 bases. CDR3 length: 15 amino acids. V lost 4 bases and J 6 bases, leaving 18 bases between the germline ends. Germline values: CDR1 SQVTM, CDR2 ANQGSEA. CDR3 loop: CSVAQRGGADEKLFF. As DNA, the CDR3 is TGCAGCGTTGCACAACGCGGGGGCGCGGATGAAAAACTGTTTTTT.

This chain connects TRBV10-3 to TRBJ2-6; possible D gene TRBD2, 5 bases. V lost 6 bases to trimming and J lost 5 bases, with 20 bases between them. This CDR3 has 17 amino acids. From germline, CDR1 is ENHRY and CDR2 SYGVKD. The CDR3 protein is CAISSPGVKSRANVLTF. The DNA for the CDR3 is TGTGCCATCAGCTCCCCCGGGGTAAAGAGTAGGGCCAACGTCCTGACTTTC.

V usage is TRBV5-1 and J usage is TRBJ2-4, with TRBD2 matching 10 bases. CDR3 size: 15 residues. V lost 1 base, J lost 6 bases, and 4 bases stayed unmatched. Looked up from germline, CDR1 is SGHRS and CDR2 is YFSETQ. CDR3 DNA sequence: TGCGCCAGCAGCTTGAGCGGGAGGGCCGGAAACATTCAGTACTTC. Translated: CASSLSGRAGNIQYF.

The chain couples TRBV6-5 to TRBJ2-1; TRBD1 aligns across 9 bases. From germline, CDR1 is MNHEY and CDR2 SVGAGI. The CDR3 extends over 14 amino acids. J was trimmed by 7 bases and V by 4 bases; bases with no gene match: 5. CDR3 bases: TGTGCCAGCAGTTCTGACAGGGGGGCAAATGAGCAGTTCTTC. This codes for CASSSDRGANEQFF.

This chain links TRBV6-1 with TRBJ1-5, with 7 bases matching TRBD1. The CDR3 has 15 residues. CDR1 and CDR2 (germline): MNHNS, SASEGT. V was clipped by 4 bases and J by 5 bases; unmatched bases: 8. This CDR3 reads CASSGQDRTYQPQHF. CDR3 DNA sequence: TGTGCCAGCAGTGGACAGGACAGGACTTATCAGCCCCAGCATTTT.